Included here is one T cell receptor (beta chain) sequence, with context. The antigen remains undetermined. This sample was taken from a study of shared clonotypes between healthy human individuals. Findings of the study overall: Sorted-subset samples were not fully sequenced, rarefaction indicated. Generation probabilities were higher for clonotypes shared across all four sorted-subset donors than for unshared ones. Limited genetic and exposure-history diversity came from having few donors. Researchers found naive subsets generally carried larger estimated richness than memory subsets.

The CDR3 is 15 amino acids. Germline CDR1 and CDR2: SGHTA and FQGTGA. V shed 4 bases, J shed 5 bases, and the junction held 2 bases outside the gene matches. TCRdb's copy holds only in-frame clones and misses some; the assay was immunoSEQ multiplex PCR. This sample yields about 2.3 million clones, of which 80% to 95% are seen a single time; roughly 0.34% belongs to the top ten. The material sequenced was naive CD4+ T cells from PBMCs. Stated subset: CD45RA+ positively selected. V gene TRBV7-3 combines with J gene TRBJ2-1; 13 bases map to TRBD2. The TCR sequence derives from a man younger than 35 in good health. Some clones in this sample may be carry-over from other donors' samples. The CDR3 coding sequence is TGTGCCAGCAGCTCCGGACTAGCGGGAGACAATGAGCAGTTCTTC. Translation gives CASSSGLAGDNEQFF.